This TCR beta chain is from a study of blood T cell repertoires in COVID-19. Trimming shortened V by 6 bases and J by 2 bases, and 11 bases separated the two germline ends. The CDR3 runs 14 residues. In germline, CDR1 is MNHNY, CDR2 SVGAGI (reference sequence). Using immunoSEQ multiplex PCR, the repertoire was profiled, and TCRdb retains in-frame clones only, with some absent. This table holds about 52,000 clones, approximately 84% found once. Source material: peripheral blood. The sequence was obtained from a man in his sixties or seventies with acute or convalescent COVID-19. The rearrangement links TRBV6-6 to TRBJ1-5; a weak D match, TRBD1 (5 bases). The CDR3 nucleotides are TGTGCCAGCAGCCCGGGACTGGGCAATCAGCCCCAGCATTTT. Protein: CASSPGLGNQPQHF.